This TCR beta chain appears in the sequencing data of a study of T cell repertoires in cytomegalovirus infection. Study information: An indication of both CMV infection and matching HLA type came from public TCR beta signatures.

Study-wide points: The study found HLA-C-restricted CMV-specific TCR beta clonotypes dominating the ex vivo response.

A note on this clonotype: Its antigen is not known.

MiXCR, applied by TCRdb to the reads, yields one record per CDR3 protein. The sample lists some 390,000 distinct CDR3 sequences, around 18% seen once, with 8.7% in the top ten. What was sequenced was PBMCs. This TCR came from a human donor in good health (CMV status not recorded). Some clones in this sample may be carry-over from other donors' samples.

CDR3 DNA: TGCAGTGCACCCAACGGGGGACAGTGGTCCTACGAGCAGTACTTC. It yields the protein CSAPNGGQWSYEQYF. V and J are TRBV20-1 and TRBJ2-7; D might be TRBD1 (7 bases). This CDR3 is 15 amino acids long. CDR1 and CDR2 (germline): DFQATT, SNEGSKA (reference sequence). V lost 6 bases and J lost 1, with 19 bases in between.